The source of this TCR beta chain is a study of cytomegalovirus exposure and HLA in healthy donors. Findings of the study overall: It was approximately 150 TCR beta chains that were listed as cytomegalovirus-associated. Across donors, most TCRs were seen rarely, yet some public ones were widespread.

CDR3 length: 15 amino acids. J gave up 5 bases and V 1 base, and 6 bases lay outside the gene matches. Looked up from germline, CDR1 is SNHLY and CDR2 is FYNNEI. TCRdb keeps only in-frame clones here, not all; method: immunoSEQ multiplex PCR. The sample lists 60,000 to 75,000 clones, 90% to 97% occurring once. On this clone: Antigen unknown.

The sequence was obtained from a man aged 18 to 35 in good health and CMV-seronegative. Sequenced: PBMCs. The chain is built from TRBV2 and TRBJ1-1; 8 bases fit TRBD1. The CDR3 protein is CASSEERTGYTEAFF. CDR3 coding DNA: TGTGCCAGCAGTGAAGAAAGGACAGGGTATACTGAAGCTTTCTTT.